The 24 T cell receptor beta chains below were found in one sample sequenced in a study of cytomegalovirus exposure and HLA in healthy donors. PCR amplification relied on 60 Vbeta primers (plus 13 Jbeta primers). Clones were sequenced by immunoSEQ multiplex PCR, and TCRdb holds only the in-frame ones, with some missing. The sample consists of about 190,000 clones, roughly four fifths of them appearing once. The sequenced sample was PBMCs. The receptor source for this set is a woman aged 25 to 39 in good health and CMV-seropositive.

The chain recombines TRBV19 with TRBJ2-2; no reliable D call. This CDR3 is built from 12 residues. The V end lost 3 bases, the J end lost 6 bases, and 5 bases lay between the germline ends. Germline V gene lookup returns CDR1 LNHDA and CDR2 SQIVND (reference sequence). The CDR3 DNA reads TGTGCCAGTAGTATTTCCTCCGGGGAGCTGTTTTTT. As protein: CASSISSGELFF. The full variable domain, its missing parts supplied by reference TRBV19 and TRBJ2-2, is DGGITQSPKYLFRKEGQNVTLSCEQNLNHDAMYWYRQDPGQGLRLIYYSQIVNDFQKGDIAEGYSVSREKKESFPLTVTSAQKNPTAFYLCASSISSGELFFGEGSRLTVL.

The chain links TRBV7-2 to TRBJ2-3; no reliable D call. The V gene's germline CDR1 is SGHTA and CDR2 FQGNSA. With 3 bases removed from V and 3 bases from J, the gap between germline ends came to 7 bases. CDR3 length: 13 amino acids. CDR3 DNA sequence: TGTGCCAGCAGCTTTCCTAGTACAGATACGCAGTATTTT. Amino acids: CASSFPSTDTQYF.

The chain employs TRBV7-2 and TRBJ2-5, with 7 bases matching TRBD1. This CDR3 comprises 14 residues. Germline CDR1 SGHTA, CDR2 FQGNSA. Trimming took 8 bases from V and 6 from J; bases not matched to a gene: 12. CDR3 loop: CASAPTGNEKTQYF. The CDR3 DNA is TGTGCCAGCGCCCCGACAGGGAATGAAAAGACCCAGTACTTC.

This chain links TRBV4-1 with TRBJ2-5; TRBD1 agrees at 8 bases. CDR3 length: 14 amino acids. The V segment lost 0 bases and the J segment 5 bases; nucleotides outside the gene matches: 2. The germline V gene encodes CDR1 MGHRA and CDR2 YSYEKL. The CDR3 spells CASSQDRGPETQYF. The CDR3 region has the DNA TGCGCCAGCAGCCAAGACAGGGGGCCGGAGACCCAGTACTTC.

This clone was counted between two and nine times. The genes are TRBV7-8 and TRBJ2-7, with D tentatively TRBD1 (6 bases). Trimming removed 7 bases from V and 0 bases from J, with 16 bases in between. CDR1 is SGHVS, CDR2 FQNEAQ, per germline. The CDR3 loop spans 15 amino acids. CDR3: CASTLAQGPSYEQYF. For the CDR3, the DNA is TGTGCCAGCACTTTAGCACAGGGTCCCTCCTACGAGCAGTACTTC.

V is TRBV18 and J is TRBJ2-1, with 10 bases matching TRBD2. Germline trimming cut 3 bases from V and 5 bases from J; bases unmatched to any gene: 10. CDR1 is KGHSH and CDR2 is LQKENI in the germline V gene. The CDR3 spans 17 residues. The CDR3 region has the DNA TGTGCCAGCTCACCTCAAAGCGGGAGGGCCTCACACAATGAGCAGTTCTTC. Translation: CASSPQSGRASHNEQFF.

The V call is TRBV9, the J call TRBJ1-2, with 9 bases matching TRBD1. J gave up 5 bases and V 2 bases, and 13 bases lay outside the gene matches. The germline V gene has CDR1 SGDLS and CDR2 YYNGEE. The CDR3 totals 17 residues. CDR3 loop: CASSVHHNLDRGYGYTF. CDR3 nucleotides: TGTGCCAGCAGCGTCCATCATAATCTGGACAGGGGTTATGGCTACACCTTC. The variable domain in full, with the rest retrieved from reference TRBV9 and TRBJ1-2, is DSGVTQTPKHLITATGQRVTLRCSPRSGDLSVYWYQQSLDQGLQFLIQYYNGEERAKGNILERFSAQQFPDLHSELNLSSLELGDSALYFCASSVHHNLDRGYGYTFGSGTRLTVV.

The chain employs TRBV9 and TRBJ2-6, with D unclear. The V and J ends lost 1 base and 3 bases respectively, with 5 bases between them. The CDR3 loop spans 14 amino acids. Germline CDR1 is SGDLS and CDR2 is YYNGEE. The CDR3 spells CASSVYGGANVLTF. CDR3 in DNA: TGTGCCAGCAGCGTATACGGTGGGGCCAACGTCCTGACTTTC.

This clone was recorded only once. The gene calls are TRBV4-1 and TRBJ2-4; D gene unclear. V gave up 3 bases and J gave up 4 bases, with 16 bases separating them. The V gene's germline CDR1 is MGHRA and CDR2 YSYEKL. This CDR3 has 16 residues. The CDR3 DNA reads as TGCGCCAGCAGCCACCACCAGGTCGACCCTAAAAACATTCAGTACTTC. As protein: CASSHHQVDPKNIQYF.

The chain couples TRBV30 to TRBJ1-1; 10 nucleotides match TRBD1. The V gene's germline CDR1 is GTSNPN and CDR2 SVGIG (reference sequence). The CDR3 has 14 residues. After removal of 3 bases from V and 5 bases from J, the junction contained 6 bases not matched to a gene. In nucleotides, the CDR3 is TGTGCCTGGAGGGGGGACAGGGGACTTACTGAAGCTTTCTTT. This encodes CAWRGDRGLTEAFF. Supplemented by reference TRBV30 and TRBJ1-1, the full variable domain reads SQTIHQWPATLVQPVGSPLSLECTVEGTSNPNLYWYRQAAGRGLQLLFYSVGIGQISSEVPQNLSASRPQDRQFILSSKKLLLSDSGFYLCAWRGDRGLTEAFFGQGTRLTVV.

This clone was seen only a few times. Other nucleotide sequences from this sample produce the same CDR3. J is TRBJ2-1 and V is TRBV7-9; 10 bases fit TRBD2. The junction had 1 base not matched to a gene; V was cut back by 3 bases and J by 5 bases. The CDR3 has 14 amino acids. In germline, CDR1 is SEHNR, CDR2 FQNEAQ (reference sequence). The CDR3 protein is CASSLGLANNEQFF. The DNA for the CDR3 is TGTGCCAGCAGCTTGGGACTAGCGAACAATGAGCAGTTCTTC.

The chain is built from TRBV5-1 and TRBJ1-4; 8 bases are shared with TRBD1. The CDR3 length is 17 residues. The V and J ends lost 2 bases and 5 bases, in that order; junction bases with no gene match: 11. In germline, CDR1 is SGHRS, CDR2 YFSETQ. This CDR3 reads CASSLPLTGAPNEKLFF. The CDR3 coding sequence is TGCGCCAGCAGCTTACCTCTGACAGGGGCTCCGAATGAAAAACTGTTTTTT.

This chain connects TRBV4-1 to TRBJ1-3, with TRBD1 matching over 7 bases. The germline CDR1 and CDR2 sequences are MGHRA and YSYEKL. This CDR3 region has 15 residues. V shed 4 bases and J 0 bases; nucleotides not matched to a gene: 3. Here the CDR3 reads CASSRGDSSGNTIYF. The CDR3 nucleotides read TGCGCCAGCAGCCGCGGGGACAGCTCTGGAAACACCATATATTTT.

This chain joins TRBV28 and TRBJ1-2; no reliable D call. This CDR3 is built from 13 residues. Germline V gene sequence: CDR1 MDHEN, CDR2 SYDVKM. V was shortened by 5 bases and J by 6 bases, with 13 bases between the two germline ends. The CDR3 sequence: CASSPPGRNGYTF. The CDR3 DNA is TGTGCCAGCAGTCCCCCAGGTCGGAATGGCTACACCTTC.

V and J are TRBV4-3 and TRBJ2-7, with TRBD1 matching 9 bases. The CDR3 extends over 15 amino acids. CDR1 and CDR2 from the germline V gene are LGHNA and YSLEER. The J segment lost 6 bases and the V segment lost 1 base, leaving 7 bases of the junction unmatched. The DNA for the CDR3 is TGCGCCAGCAGCCAAGGGCCCGGGACAGGGAGCGAGCAGTACTTC. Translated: CASSQGPGTGSEQYF.

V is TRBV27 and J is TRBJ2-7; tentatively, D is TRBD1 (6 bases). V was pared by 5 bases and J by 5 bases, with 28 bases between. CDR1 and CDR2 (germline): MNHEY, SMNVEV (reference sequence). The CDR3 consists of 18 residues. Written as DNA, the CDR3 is TGTGCCAGCAGTACCGTTCTCGACAGGACAAAAATCGGGAACGAGCAGTACTTC. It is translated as CASSTVLDRTKIGNEQYF.

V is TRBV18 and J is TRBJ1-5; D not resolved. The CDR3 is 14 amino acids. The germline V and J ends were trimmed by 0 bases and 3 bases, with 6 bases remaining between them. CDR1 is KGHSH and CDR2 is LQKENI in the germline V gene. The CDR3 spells CASSPPHSNQPQHF. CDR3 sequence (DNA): TGTGCCAGCTCACCACCCCACTCCAATCAGCCCCAGCATTTT.

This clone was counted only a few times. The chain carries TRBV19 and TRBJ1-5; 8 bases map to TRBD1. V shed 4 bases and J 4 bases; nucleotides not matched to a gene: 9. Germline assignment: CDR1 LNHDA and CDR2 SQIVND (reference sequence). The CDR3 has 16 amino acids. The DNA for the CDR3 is TGTGCCAGTAGTACCTTGTCACAGGGGGTGAATCAGCCCCAGCATTTT. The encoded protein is CASSTLSQGVNQPQHF.

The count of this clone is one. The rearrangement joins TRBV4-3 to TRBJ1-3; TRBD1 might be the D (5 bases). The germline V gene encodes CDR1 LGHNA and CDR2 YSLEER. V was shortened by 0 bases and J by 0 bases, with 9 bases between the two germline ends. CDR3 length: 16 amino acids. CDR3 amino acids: CASSQDMGLSGNTIYF. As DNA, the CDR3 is TGCGCCAGCAGCCAAGACATGGGGCTCTCTGGAAACACCATATATTTT.

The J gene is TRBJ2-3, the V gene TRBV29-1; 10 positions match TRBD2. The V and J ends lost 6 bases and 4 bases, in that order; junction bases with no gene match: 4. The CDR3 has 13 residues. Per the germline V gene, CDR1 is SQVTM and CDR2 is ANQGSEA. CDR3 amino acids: CSVGTSAPDTQYF. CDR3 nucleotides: TGCAGCGTCGGGACTAGCGCCCCAGATACGCAGTATTTT.

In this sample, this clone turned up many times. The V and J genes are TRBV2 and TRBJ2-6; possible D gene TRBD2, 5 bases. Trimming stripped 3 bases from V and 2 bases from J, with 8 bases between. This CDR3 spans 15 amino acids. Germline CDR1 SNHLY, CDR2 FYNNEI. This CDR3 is CASSDLGAGANVLTF. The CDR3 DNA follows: TGTGCCAGCAGTGATCTCGGGGCTGGGGCCAACGTCCTGACTTTC.

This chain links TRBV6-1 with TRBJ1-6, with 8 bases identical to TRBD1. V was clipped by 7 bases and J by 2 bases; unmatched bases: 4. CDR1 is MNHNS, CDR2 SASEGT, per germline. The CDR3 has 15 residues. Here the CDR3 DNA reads TGTGCCAGCACCAGGGGACAGGCCTATAATTCACCCCTCCACTTT. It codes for CASTRGQAYNSPLHF.

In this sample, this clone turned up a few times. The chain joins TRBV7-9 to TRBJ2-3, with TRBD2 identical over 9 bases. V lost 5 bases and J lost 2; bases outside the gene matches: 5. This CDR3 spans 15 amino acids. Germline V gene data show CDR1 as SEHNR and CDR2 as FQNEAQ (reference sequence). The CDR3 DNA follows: TGTGCCAGCAGCGTCGGACTAGCGAACACAGATACGCAGTATTTT. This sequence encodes CASSVGLANTDTQYF.

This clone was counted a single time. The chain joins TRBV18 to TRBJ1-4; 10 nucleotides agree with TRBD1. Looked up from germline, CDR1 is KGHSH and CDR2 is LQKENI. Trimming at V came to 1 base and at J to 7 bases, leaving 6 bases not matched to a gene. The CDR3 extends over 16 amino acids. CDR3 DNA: TGTGCCAGCTCACCACAAGGGGACAGGGGTGTTGAAAAACTGTTTTTT. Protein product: CASSPQGDRGVEKLFF.